This T cell receptor (beta chain) came from a study of T cell responses to AZD1222 COVID-19 vaccine. A remark on this clone: Its antigen is not known.

Notes on the study in general: Spike-specific TCR depth and breadth grew after two AZD1222 doses. Clonal diversity may have been underestimated, and the donors were mostly white British, with more females than males. Vaccine-associated CD4 TCRs spanned spike, dominant at 160-218 and 743-854.

This CDR3 contains 14 residues. CDR1 is MNHEY, CDR2 SVGAGI, per germline. The germline V and J ends were trimmed by 2 bases and 8 bases, with 15 bases remaining between them. Profiling relied on immunoSEQ multiplex PCR, and the TCRdb table lists in-frame clones only, not all of them. The sample has 130,000 or so clones; over 90% are singletons. The chain joins TRBV6-5 to TRBJ1-1; D might be TRBD1 (6 bases). This clonotype was obtained from an adult in good health. Sequenced material: peripheral blood, taken on day 0 of MenACWY control vaccination. The DNA of the CDR3 is TGTGCCAGCAGTTACAACAGGGACGGGATGGAAGCTTTCTTT. This encodes CASSYNRDGMEAFF.